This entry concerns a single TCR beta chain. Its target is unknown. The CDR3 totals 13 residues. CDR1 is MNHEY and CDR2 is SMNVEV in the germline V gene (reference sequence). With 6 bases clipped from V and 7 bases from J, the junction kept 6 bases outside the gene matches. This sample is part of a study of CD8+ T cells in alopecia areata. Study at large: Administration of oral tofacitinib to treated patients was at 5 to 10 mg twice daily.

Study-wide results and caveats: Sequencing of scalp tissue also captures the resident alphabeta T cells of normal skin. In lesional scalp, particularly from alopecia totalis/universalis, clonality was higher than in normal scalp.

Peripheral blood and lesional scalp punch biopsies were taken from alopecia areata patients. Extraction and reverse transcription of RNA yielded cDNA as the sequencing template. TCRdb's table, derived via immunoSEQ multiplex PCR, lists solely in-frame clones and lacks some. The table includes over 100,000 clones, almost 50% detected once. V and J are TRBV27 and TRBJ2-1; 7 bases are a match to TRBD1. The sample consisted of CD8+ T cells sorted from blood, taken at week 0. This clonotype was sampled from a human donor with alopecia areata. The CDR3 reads CASSLDRANEQFF. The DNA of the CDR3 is TGTGCCAGCAGCCTCGACAGGGCTAATGAGCAGTTCTTC.